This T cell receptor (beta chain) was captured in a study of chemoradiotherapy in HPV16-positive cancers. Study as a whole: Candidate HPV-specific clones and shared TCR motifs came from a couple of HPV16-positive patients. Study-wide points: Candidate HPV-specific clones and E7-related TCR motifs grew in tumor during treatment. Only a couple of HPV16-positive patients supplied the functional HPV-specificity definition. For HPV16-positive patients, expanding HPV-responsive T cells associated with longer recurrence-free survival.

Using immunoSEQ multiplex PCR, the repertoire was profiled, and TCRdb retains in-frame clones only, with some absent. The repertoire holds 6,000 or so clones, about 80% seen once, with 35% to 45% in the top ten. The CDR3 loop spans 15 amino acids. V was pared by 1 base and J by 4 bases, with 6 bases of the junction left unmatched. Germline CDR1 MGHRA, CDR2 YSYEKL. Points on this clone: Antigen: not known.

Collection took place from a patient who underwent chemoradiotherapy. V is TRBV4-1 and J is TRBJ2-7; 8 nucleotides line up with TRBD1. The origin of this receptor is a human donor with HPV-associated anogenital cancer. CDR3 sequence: CASSQAQGGSYEQYV. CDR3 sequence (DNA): TGCGCCAGCAGCCAAGCACAGGGGGGCAGTTACGAGCAGTACGTC.